This TCR beta chain stems from a study of neurological immune-mediated disorders. Study-wide results and caveats: Whereas HTLV-1-associated myelopathy showed the most TCR clonal expansion, multiple sclerosis showed the least, with levels below those of healthy controls.

Many counts were recorded for this clonotype. What it binds is unknown. Germline V lookup: CDR1 DFQATT, CDR2 SNEGSKA (reference sequence). After removal of 5 bases from V and 9 bases from J, the junction contained 10 bases not matched to a gene. The length of the CDR3 is 13 residues. cDNA was made by 5'RACE with 10-nucleotide random UMIs. Every sequencing run returned over 190 million TCR-beta sequences, which were derived from 15-18 subjects. TCRdb processed the 5' RACE reads anew with MiXCR; each CDR3 protein has one entry. The table records around 79,000 distinct CDR3 sequences, roughly 13% of them present only once.

The rearrangement links TRBV20-1 to TRBJ2-1, with 7 positions matching TRBD2. The sequencing sample was made of PBMCs. This clonotype originated in a woman between 50 and 59 years old in good health. CDR3 residues: CSAPGLGSGEQFF. CDR3 DNA sequence: TGCAGTGCTCCCGGACTAGGGTCTGGTGAGCAGTTCTTC.